Listed here is a single T cell receptor (beta chain). Germline V lookup: CDR1 SQVTM, CDR2 ANQGSEA. The CDR3 contains 12 residues. Profiled with immunoSEQ multiplex PCR; TCRdb holds only in-frame clones, not every one. The table lists about 310,000 clones, approximately 87% of them singletons. This entry belongs to a study of blood T cell repertoires in COVID-19. As for the study in general: The samples span acute and convalescent COVID-19 from the United States, Italy and Spain.

V usage is TRBV29-1 and J usage is TRBJ1-1, with D possibly matching TRBD1 (6 bases). The sample taken for sequencing was peripheral blood. The origin of this receptor is a woman aged 45 to 65 who had recovered from COVID-19. CDR3 coding DNA: TGCATCGGCACGACAGGGAACACTGAAGCTTTCTTT. Its protein is CIGTTGNTEAFF.